This TCR beta chain appears in the sequencing data of a study of chemoradiotherapy in HPV16-positive cancers. General study points: Candidate HPV-specific clones and E7-related TCR motifs grew in tumor during treatment.

This clone was seen only a few times. Antigen unknown. Germline V gives CDR1 ENHRY, CDR2 SYGVKD. The CDR3 has 14 residues. The junction had 4 bases not matched to a gene; V was cut back by 3 bases and J by 5 bases. The table came from immunoSEQ multiplex PCR; TCRdb's copy has only in-frame clones and leaves some out. There are 40,000 or so clones in the sample; 65% to 80% occur only once, and 4.5% to 5.5% lies in the top ten. The sequences come from blood, collected from a patient who underwent chemoradiotherapy. The gene calls are TRBV10-3 and TRBJ1-5; 7 bases fit TRBD1. The receptor was derived from a human donor with HPV-associated anogenital cancer. As DNA, the CDR3 is TGTGCCATCAGTGACAGGACAGGAGATCAGCCCCAGCATTTT. As protein: CAISDRTGDQPQHF.